This TCR beta chain is drawn from a study of blood T cell repertoires in COVID-19 (dated by TCRdb to the early 2020s). At the level of the whole study: The collaborator samples originated in the United States, Italy and Spain and spanned the acute and convalescent phases of COVID-19. The repertoires were made available in a free public database intended to serve as a resource for research on the immune response to SARS-CoV-2. Deeply sampled blood TCRbeta repertoires from subjects exposed to, actively infected with, or recovered from COVID-19 were included in the dataset. The prospective study material was composed of cDNA or gDNA derived from T cells, B-cell-depleted T cells, or PBMCs. Where available, HLA class I and class II types were obtained from metadata supplied by the sample provider rather than from assay-based typing. Samples came from the ongoing ImmuneRACE study (first 160 participants) plus 1,254 subjects from 6 global collaborators. Sample metadata almost always included a de-identified subject ID, COVID-19 status, age in years and sex.

Samples from volunteer blood donors who had recovered from COVID-19 were contributed by a second Seattle source. Whole blood was collected in K2EDTA tubes by collaborating institutions according to the institutions' own protocols. Collaborator samples were shipped for TCRbeta analysis as frozen whole blood, isolated PBMCs, or DNA extracted from either sample type. Points the paper makes about the study in general: Clinical and demographic metadata were provided uncurated, with the amount varying by source and participant.

V loses 7 bases at its end and J loses 6 bases; junction bases beyond the gene matches: 3. The CDR3 measures 11 amino acids from cysteine to phenylalanine. Just the 33-base CDR3 DNA is kept, in frame starting at base 1. The germline V gene yields SQVTM for CDR1 and ANQGSEA for CDR2. On this clone: The clone's antigen remains unknown. The input lacks base qualities; no much larger clone sits a single base away.

TCRbeta CDR3 regions were amplified from genomic DNA by means of the immunoSEQ Assay, a bias-controlled multiplex PCR. In the original analysis: Within the assay, amplification of reference gene primers was used to estimate how many nucleated cells each sample contained. To quantify the absolute abundance of each unique TCRbeta CDR3 rearrangement, sequence reads were collapsed and filtered. For each sample, productive Simpson clonality was calculated as the square root of Simpson's diversity index over productive rearrangements. The table comes from immuneACCESS by way of TCRdb, which keeps in-frame sequences with V and J called. Part of the clones is missing from these tables; in studies checked, under half for an unresolved V gene and the rest for unknown reasons. V and J calls and clone size are those listed in that table; D and trimming were worked out from the DNA. This sample has 200,000 to 250,000 clones in its table, and roughly 89% of those were observed once. The ten largest clones capture approximately 6.2% of the sample.

The receptor was derived from a man between 60 and 75 years old who had recovered from COVID-19. The sequenced sample consisted of peripheral blood. The chain is encoded by TRBV29-1 joined to TRBJ1-2; 9 central bases correspond to TRBD1. The CDR3 has the sequence CSGRQGDGYTF. The nucleotides are TGCAGCGGTCGACAGGGGGATGGCTACACCTTC.